These 19 T cell receptor beta chains share one sample of origin, sequenced in a study of response to subunit inactivated influenza vaccine. TCRdb re-called the RT-PCR reads with MiXCR, one entry per CDR3 protein. This sample has a few hundred thousand distinct CDR3 sequences, with around a fifth found just once. This material consisted of PBMCs from blood, taken about 20 months after vaccination. The receptors were gathered from a man aged 45 to 70 who received an inactivated influenza vaccine.

This clonotype has at least ten counts. The chain combines TRBV28 with TRBJ1-5; D is perhaps TRBD1 (5 bases). This CDR3 spans 15 amino acids. Germline-derived CDR1 and CDR2 are MDHEN and SYDVKM. V dropped 7 bases and J dropped 1 base, with 14 bases sitting between them. The CDR3 nucleotides read TGTGCCAGCATCTCCGGGGCCGGGAGCAATCAGCCCCAGCATTTT. Translation gives CASISGAGSNQPQHF.

There are a few counts of this clonotype. The chain recombines TRBV6-2 or TRBV6-3 with TRBJ2-7; 8 bases are a match to TRBD2. Germline V gene sequence: CDR1 MNHEY, CDR2 SVGEGT. Losses at the gene ends were 8 bases for V and 4 bases for J; bases not matched to a gene: 10. The CDR3 covers 14 residues. DNA for the CDR3: TGTGCCAGCGGACGTCCGGGACTAGAGTACGAGCAGTACTTC. Its translation: CASGRPGLEYEQYF.

This clonotype came up a few times. The chain has TRBV2 and TRBJ1-1, with D uncertain. The CDR3 contains 14 residues. Looked up from germline, CDR1 is SNHLY and CDR2 is FYNNEI. The V end lost 1 base, the J end lost 5 bases, and 11 bases lay between the germline ends. The CDR3 reads CASSEVTSPTEAFF. CDR3 bases: TGTGCCAGCAGTGAAGTCACATCCCCGACTGAAGCTTTCTTT.

The chain links TRBV5-1 to TRBJ2-2; 9 nucleotides line up with TRBD1. The germline gives CDR1 SGHRS, CDR2 YFSETQ. This CDR3 has 17 amino acids. The trim removed 3 bases at V and 5 bases at J, leaving 11 bases unmatched. This chain's CDR3 is CASSSGQGRRWTGELFF. The CDR3 DNA reads TGCGCCAGCAGCTCTGGACAGGGGCGAAGGTGGACCGGGGAGCTGTTTTTT.

The rearrangement uses TRBV4-3 and TRBJ2-7; 8 nucleotides match TRBD2. The germline V gene encodes CDR1 LGHNA and CDR2 YSLEER. This CDR3 is built from 15 residues. With 1 base clipped from V and 5 bases from J, the junction kept 7 bases outside the gene matches. CDR3 sequence (DNA): TGCGCCAGCAGCCAAGGGACGGGGCGGGGGGACGAGCAGTACTTC. Its translation: CASSQGTGRGDEQYF.

The CDR3 spells CASSSPTGGANYGYTF. The CDR3 DNA follows: TGTGCCAGCAGCTCCCCTACAGGGGGTGCTAACTATGGCTACACCTTC. The V call is TRBV6-1, the J call TRBJ1-2; 8 positions agree with TRBD1. The CDR3 length is 16 residues. CDR1 MNHNS and CDR2 SASEGT come from the germline V gene. V lost 6 bases, J lost 0 bases, and 9 bases stayed unmatched.

This clonotype has ten or more counts. The chain carries TRBV4-3 and TRBJ1-4, with 7 positions matching TRBD1. Germline V gives CDR1 LGHNA, CDR2 YSLEER. V lost 4 bases and J lost 0; bases outside the gene matches: 5. This CDR3 region has 16 residues. The CDR3 DNA sequence: TGCGCCAGCAGCCGAATCGGACAGGCAACTAATGAAAAACTGTTTTTT. This gives the protein CASSRIGQATNEKLFF.

The chain uses TRBV11-2 and TRBJ2-7, with 8 positions matching TRBD2. Unmatched junction bases numbered 12, after V lost 5 bases and J lost 3 bases. CDR1 is SGHAT and CDR2 is FQNNGV in the germline V gene. This CDR3 comprises 16 residues. The CDR3, as DNA: TGTGCCAGCAGCCCGACGGGGGGGCCACTATTCTACGAGCAGTACTTC. It codes for CASSPTGGPLFYEQYF.

The V and J genes are TRBV7-6 and TRBJ2-5; a weak D match, TRBD2 (6 bases). Trimming cost V 0 bases and J 5 bases, with 13 bases left between them. Germline CDR1 and CDR2: SGHVS and FNYEAQ. This CDR3 is 15 amino acids long. The CDR3 region is CASSLARGRGETQYF. The CDR3 nucleotides are TGTGCCAGCAGCTTAGCGCGTGGGCGGGGTGAGACCCAGTACTTC.

This clonotype was found a few times. CDR3 nucleotides: TGTGCCAGCAGCGTAGAGGCCAGGGGCCTCTATGGCTACACCTTC. Amino acid sequence: CASSVEARGLYGYTF. This chain uses TRBV9 with TRBJ1-2; D is perhaps TRBD1 (6 bases). Germline values: CDR1 SGDLS, CDR2 YYNGEE. The germline V and J ends were trimmed by 0 bases and 4 bases, with 13 bases remaining between them. CDR3 size: 15 residues.

This clonotype was recorded at least ten times. The chain combines TRBV12-3 or TRBV12-4 with TRBJ1-6, with unresolved D. This CDR3 is 13 amino acids long. The germline V and J ends were trimmed by 4 bases and 10 bases, with 11 bases remaining between them. The CDR3 spells CASSYNAGSPLHF. The CDR3 DNA is TGTGCCAGCAGTTATAACGCGGGATCACCCCTCCACTTT.

A few counts support this clonotype. J is TRBJ1-6 and V is TRBV5-4, with TRBD1 matching 10 bases. CDR3 size: 15 residues. The germline V gene encodes CDR1 SGHNT and CDR2 YYREEE (reference sequence). V dropped 4 bases and J dropped 8; count of bases not matched to a gene: 6. DNA for the CDR3: TGTGCCAGCAGCCAAACCGGACAGGGGGATTCACCCCTCCACTTT. Translated: CASSQTGQGDSPLHF.

This chain links TRBV12-3 or TRBV12-4 with TRBJ1-5, with unresolved D. V was clipped by 4 bases and J by 3 bases, with 10 bases between them. The CDR3 extends over 14 amino acids. CDR3 in DNA: TGTGCCAGCAGTTGGTCAGATCCCAATCAGCCCCAGCATTTT. This gives the protein CASSWSDPNQPQHF.

This clonotype showed up just a few times. V is TRBV9 and J is TRBJ2-7, with D uncertain. Trimming stripped 0 bases from V and 0 bases from J, with 13 bases between. The CDR3 has 16 amino acids. The germline gives CDR1 SGDLS, CDR2 YYNGEE. CDR3 loop: CASSVGVRAPSYEQYF. Here the CDR3 DNA reads TGTGCCAGCAGCGTAGGAGTCAGAGCCCCCTCCTACGAGCAGTACTTC.

This clonotype was counted at least ten times. The chain recombines TRBV12-3 or TRBV12-4 with TRBJ1-1; D ambiguous. CDR3 length: 13 residues. V was pared by 5 bases and J by 3 bases, with 10 bases between. CDR3 in DNA: TGTGCCAGCAGTCTCGGACGGTACACTGAAGCTTTCTTT. It yields the protein CASSLGRYTEAFF.

This clonotype has a handful of counts. This chain joins TRBV25-1 and TRBJ1-4; D remains unclear. CDR3 size: 15 residues. From germline, CDR1 is MGHDK and CDR2 SYGVNS. The V and J ends lost 2 bases and 8 bases respectively, with 15 bases between them. The CDR3, as DNA: TGTGCCAGCAGTGAAACACTAGACCTAAGGGAAAAACTGTTTTTT. Protein: CASSETLDLREKLFF.

This clonotype was observed a handful of times. The genes are TRBV29-1 and TRBJ1-5; D gene uncertain. The CDR3 has 12 amino acids. V dropped 4 bases and J dropped 5 bases, with 9 bases sitting between them. The germline gives CDR1 SQVTM, CDR2 ANQGSEA. The CDR3 region is CSVGRIDQPQHF. CDR3 in DNA: TGCAGCGTTGGACGGATAGATCAGCCCCAGCATTTT. Using reference TRBV29-1 and TRBJ1-5 for the parts outside the CDR3, the full variable domain is SAVISQKPSRDICQRGTSLTIQCQVDSQVTMMFWYRQQPGQSLTLIATANQGSEATYESGFVIDKFPISRPNLTFSTLTVSNMSPEDSSIYLCSVGRIDQPQHFGDGTRLSIL.

This clonotype occurred a few times. The rearrangement uses TRBV6-5 and TRBJ2-7; 9 bases agree with TRBD2. The V gene's germline CDR1 is MNHEY and CDR2 SVGAGI. Germline trimming cut 2 bases from V and 2 bases from J; bases unmatched to any gene: 4. The CDR3 is 15 amino acids. The CDR3: CASSYHPSGAYEQYF. The DNA of the CDR3 is TGTGCCAGCAGTTACCATCCTAGCGGGGCCTACGAGCAGTACTTC.

This clonotype has ten or more counts. The chain recombines TRBV20-1 with TRBJ1-3; unclear D gene. This CDR3 contains 13 residues. Germline assignment: CDR1 DFQATT and CDR2 SNEGSKA (reference sequence). Deletions cut 3 bases from V and 6 bases from J, with 12 bases between. CDR3 bases: TGCAGTGCTAGTTTTACGGGAGCAAACACCATATATTTT. Amino acids: CSASFTGANTIYF.